This T cell receptor beta chain is from a study of graft-versus-host responses after intestinal transplantation. Study outcomes and limitations: Marrow from the recipient contained GvH clones, some of which had appeared first in ileum or blood.

V shed 4 bases and J 2 bases; nucleotides not matched to a gene: 5. The CDR3 runs 15 residues. Germline V gives CDR1 SGHNT, CDR2 YYREEE (reference sequence). In regard to this clone: Its target is not known.

This table comes from immunoSEQ multiplex PCR, and its TCRdb copy is limited to in-frame clones, with some not included. The sample holds fewer than 95,000 clones, over 80% seen once. The sequence derives from a human donor who received an intestinal transplant. The V and J genes are TRBV5-4 and TRBJ2-7; 11 nucleotides align to TRBD2. Material: unstimulated CD8+ T cells sorted from spleen or lymph node cells, obtained before intestinal transplant. In DNA form, the CDR3 reads TGTGCCAGCAGCCTTGGGACTAGCGGACCCTACGAGCAGTACTTC. Its translation is CASSLGTSGPYEQYF.